The 10 T cell receptor beta chains listed next were all sequenced from one sample in a study of Ad26.COV2.S vaccination and SARS-CoV-2 variants. The method was immunoSEQ multiplex PCR; TCRdb's version includes in-frame clones alone and lacks a portion of them. In the table there are about 410,000 clones, around 92% of which are singletons. Treatment noted: some 20 received Ad26.COV2.S at low or high dose, single or two shots; 5 received placebo; per-sample allocation not given. Sampling happened 63 days after the first vaccine or placebo injection. Sample: peripheral blood, taken in a trial of Ad26.COV2.S vaccine versus placebo. Receptor source: a person aged 18-65 years who received the Ad26.COV2.S COVID-19 vaccine or a placebo.

J is TRBJ1-4 and V is TRBV30; TRBD1 matches at 9 bases. CDR1 is GTSNPN and CDR2 is SVGIG in the germline V gene (reference sequence). The CDR3 is 12 residues long. V shed 7 bases, J shed 8 bases, and the junction held 5 bases outside the gene matches. The CDR3 is CAFDRGDEKLFF. For the CDR3, the DNA is TGTGCCTTTGACAGGGGGGACGAAAAACTGTTTTTT.

This clone showed up just once. The V and J genes are TRBV6-6 and TRBJ2-2; D remains unclear. The CDR3 spans 13 residues. V was cut by 2 bases and J by 7 bases, with 8 bases left in between. Germline V gives CDR1 MNHNY, CDR2 SVGAGI (reference sequence). CDR3 DNA sequence: TGTGCCAGCAGTTACGTTTCCCTCGGGGAGCTGTTTTTT. Amino acid sequence: CASSYVSLGELFF.

The V call is TRBV30, the J call TRBJ1-3; D uncertain. Trimming removed 2 bases at V and 1 base at J, with 15 bases between. The CDR3 spans 16 residues. Germline V lookup: CDR1 GTSNPN, CDR2 SVGIG (reference sequence). CDR3 loop: CAWSRQIIKSGNTIYF. DNA for the CDR3: TGTGCCTGGAGTCGGCAAATCATTAAGTCTGGAAACACCATATATTTT.

CDR3 sequence: CASSVALRGSYNEQFF. Written as DNA, the CDR3 is TGTGCCAGCAGCGTAGCTTTGCGGGGCTCCTACAATGAGCAGTTCTTC. The chain carries TRBV9 and TRBJ2-1; weak D call: TRBD2 (6 bases). Germline CDR1 and CDR2: SGDLS and YYNGEE. Trimming removed 0 bases from V and 0 bases from J, with 10 bases in between. This CDR3 has 16 amino acids.

The rearrangement joins TRBV28 to TRBJ1-4, with D possibly TRBD1 on 5 matching bases. V lost 6 bases, J lost 4 bases, and 12 bases lay in between. CDR1 and CDR2 (germline): MDHEN, SYDVKM. CDR3 size: 14 residues. The DNA for the CDR3 is TGTGCCAGCAGGACCGGGACCCATAATGAAAAACTGTTTTTT. Translating gives CASRTGTHNEKLFF.

The V gene is TRBV4-2, the J gene TRBJ2-3, with D perhaps TRBD1 (6 bases). Germline CDR1 reads LGHNA; CDR2 reads YNFKEQ. This CDR3 is 15 amino acids long. Trimming took off 0 bases at V and 5 bases at J, with 12 bases between the two ends. The CDR3 DNA reads as TGTGCCAGCAGCCAAGATTTGGGGGCGAGAGATACGCAGTATTTT. It codes for CASSQDLGARDTQYF.

This chain joins TRBV9 and TRBJ1-3; tentative D call: TRBD1 (6 bases). The germline V and J ends were trimmed by 4 bases and 4 bases, with 12 bases remaining between them. The CDR3 runs 14 residues. Looked up from germline, CDR1 is SGDLS and CDR2 is YYNGEE. Here the CDR3 reads CASSQTGNGNTIYF. The CDR3 nucleotides read TGTGCCAGCAGCCAAACAGGGAACGGAAACACCATATATTTT.

The chain is built from TRBV28 and TRBJ1-3; 8 bases line up with TRBD1. CDR3 length: 14 residues. Germline-derived CDR1 and CDR2 are MDHEN and SYDVKM. The junction had 5 bases not matched to a gene; V was cut back by 6 bases and J by 4 bases. The CDR3: CASRPTGAGNTIYF. The CDR3 DNA sequence: TGTGCCAGCAGGCCGACAGGGGCAGGAAACACCATATATTTT.

CDR3 protein: CASSLGPEGRVDYEQYF. The CDR3 DNA is TGTGCCAGCAGTTTAGGCCCGGAGGGCAGGGTGGACTACGAGCAGTACTTC. The chain uses TRBV27 and TRBJ2-7; tentative D call: TRBD2 (6 bases). The CDR3 covers 17 residues. Germline V gene sequence: CDR1 MNHEY, CDR2 SMNVEV (reference sequence). Trimming cost V 2 bases and J 3 bases, with 20 bases left between them.

The V call is TRBV11-2, the J call TRBJ2-7; D assignment may be TRBD1 or TRBD2 (5 bases each). Trimming pared 5 bases from V and 3 bases from J, leaving 17 bases between. This CDR3 has 15 amino acids. Germline loops: CDR1 SGHAT, CDR2 FQNNGV. CDR3 sequence (DNA): TGTGCCAGCAGCCCCCTACGGGGCAGGGACTACGAGCAGTACTTC. Its protein is CASSPLRGRDYEQYF.